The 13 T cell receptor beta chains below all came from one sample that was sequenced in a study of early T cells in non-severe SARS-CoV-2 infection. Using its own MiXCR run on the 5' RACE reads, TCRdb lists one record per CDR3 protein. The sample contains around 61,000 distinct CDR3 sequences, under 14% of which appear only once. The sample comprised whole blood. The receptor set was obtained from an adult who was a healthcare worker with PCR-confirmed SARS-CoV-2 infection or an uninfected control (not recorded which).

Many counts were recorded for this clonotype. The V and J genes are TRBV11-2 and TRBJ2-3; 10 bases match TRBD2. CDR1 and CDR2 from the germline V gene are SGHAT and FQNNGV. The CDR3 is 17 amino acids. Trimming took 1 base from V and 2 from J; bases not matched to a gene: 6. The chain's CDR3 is CASSLVGLAVYTDTQYF. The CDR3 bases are TGTGCCAGCAGCTTAGTCGGACTAGCGGTATACACAGATACGCAGTATTTT.

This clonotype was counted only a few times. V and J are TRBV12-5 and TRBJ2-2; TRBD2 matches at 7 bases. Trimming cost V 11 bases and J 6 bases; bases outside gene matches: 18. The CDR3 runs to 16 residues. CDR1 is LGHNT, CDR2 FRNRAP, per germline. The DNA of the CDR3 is TGTGCTTCCCTCTTGCGGGAGCTAGCTGGGGCCGGGGAGCTGTTTTTT. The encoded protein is CASLLRELAGAGELFF.

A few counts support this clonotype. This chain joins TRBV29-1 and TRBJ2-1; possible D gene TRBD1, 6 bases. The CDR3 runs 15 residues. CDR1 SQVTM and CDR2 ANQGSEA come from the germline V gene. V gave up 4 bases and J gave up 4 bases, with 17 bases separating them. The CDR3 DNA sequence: TGCAGCGTTGCCCCCCCAGGGGTGCAGTACAATGAGCAGTTCTTC. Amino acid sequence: CSVAPPGVQYNEQFF.

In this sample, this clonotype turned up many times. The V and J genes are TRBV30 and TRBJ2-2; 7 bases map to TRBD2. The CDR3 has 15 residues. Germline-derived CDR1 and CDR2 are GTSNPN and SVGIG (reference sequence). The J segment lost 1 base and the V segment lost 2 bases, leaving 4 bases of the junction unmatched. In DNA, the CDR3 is TGTGCCTGGAGTTGGGCGGGGGTGAACACCGGGGAGCTGTTTTTT. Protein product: CAWSWAGVNTGELFF.

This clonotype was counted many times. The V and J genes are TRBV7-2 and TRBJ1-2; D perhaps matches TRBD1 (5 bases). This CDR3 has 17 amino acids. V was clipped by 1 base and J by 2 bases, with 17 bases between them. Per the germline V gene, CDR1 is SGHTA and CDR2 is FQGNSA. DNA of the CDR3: TGTGCCAGCAGCTTAGGAGTTCGGACATACGGCAACTATGGCTACACCTTC. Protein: CASSLGVRTYGNYGYTF.

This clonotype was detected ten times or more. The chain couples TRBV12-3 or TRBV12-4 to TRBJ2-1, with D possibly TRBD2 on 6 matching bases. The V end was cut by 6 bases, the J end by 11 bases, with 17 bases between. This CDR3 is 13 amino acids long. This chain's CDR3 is CASRRLVLDQQFF. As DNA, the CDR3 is TGTGCCAGCAGGCGACTAGTCCTAGATCAGCAGTTCTTC.

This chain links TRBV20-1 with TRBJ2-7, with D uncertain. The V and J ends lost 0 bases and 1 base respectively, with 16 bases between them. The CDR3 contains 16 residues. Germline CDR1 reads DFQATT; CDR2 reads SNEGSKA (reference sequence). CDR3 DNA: TGCAGTGCTAGAGATCTCCGGTTCGTGGGGTCCTACGAGCAGTACTTC. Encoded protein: CSARDLRFVGSYEQYF.

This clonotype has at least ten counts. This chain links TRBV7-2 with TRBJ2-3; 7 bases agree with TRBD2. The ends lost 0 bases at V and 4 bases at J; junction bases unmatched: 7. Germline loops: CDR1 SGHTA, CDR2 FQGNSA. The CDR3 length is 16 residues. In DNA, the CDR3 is TGTGCCAGCAGCTTAGCGCGGGCAGGGAGGGCAGATACGCAGTATTTT. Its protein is CASSLARAGRADTQYF.

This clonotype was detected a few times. CDR3 amino acids: CASSPRQGGYEQYF. CDR3 DNA sequence: TGTGCCAGCAGCCCACGACAGGGAGGCTACGAGCAGTACTTC. V and J are TRBV7-8 and TRBJ2-7; tentatively, D is TRBD1 (7 bases). CDR3 length equals 14 residues. Between the trimmed V and J ends, which lost 5 bases and 3 bases, there was a span of 14 bases. Germline CDR1 is SGHVS and CDR2 is FQNEAQ. Combining the CDR3 with reference TRBV7-8 and TRBJ2-7 gives the whole variable domain GAGVSQSPRYKVAKRGQDVALRCDPISGHVSLFWYQQALGQGPEFLTYFQNEAQLDKSGLPSDRFFAERPEGSVSTLKIQRTQQEDSAVYLCASSPRQGGYEQYFGPGTRLTVT.

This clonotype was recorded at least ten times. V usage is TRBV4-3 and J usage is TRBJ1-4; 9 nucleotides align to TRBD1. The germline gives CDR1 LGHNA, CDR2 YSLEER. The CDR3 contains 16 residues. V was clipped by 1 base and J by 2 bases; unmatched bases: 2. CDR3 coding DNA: TGCGCCAGCAGCCAAGGGACAGGGGTGACTAATGAAAAACTGTTTTTT. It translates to CASSQGTGVTNEKLFF.

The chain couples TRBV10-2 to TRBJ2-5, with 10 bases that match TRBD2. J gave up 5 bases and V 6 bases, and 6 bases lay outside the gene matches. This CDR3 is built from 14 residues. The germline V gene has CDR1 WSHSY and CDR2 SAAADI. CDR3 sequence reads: CASREAGGKETQYF. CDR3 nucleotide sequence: TGCGCCAGCAGGGAAGCGGGGGGGAAGGAGACCCAGTACTTC.

The DNA of the CDR3 is TGTGCCAGCAGTTCCCAGACCGCAGGGGGAAGGAGTGAAAAACTGTTTTTT. Its translation is CASSSQTAGGRSEKLFF. This chain joins TRBV28 and TRBJ1-4; 7 bases agree with TRBD1. The CDR3 is 17 residues long. V shed 4 bases and J 7 bases; nucleotides not matched to a gene: 15. Germline CDR1 reads MDHEN; CDR2 reads SYDVKM. The full variable domain, its missing parts supplied by reference TRBV28 and TRBJ1-4, is DVKVTQSSRYLVKRTGEKVFLECVQDMDHENMFWYRQDPGLGLRLIYFSYDVKMKEKGDIPEGYSVSREKKERFSLILESASTNQTSMYLCASSSQTAGGRSEKLFFGSGTQLSVL.

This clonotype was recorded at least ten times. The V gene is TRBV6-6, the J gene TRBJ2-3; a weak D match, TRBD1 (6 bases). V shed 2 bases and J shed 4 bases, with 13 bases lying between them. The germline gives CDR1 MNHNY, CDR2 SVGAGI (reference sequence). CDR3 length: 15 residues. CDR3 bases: TGTGCCAGCAGTTACAAGTCTGGGGGCTCAGATACGCAGTATTTT. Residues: CASSYKSGGSDTQYF.